Described below is a single TCR beta chain sequence and its context. Methods used by the authors: Estimates of nucleated cell counts were drawn from the amplification of reference gene primers. The assay was immunoSEQ multiplex PCR, and TCRdb's table has in-frame clones only and misses some. Clonal size and the V and J genes are those of that table, whereas D and trimming came from the DNA. This table holds 40,000 to 60,000 clones, roughly 83% found once. The data stem from a study of blood T cell repertoires in COVID-19. Study summary: From the United States, Italy and Spain came samples of acute and convalescent COVID-19. The cDNA or gDNA used as material had been derived from T cells, B-cell-depleted T cells, or PBMCs.

This clonotype originated in a middle-aged man with active COVID-19. The sequenced sample consisted of peripheral blood.

In DNA form, the CDR3 reads TGTGCCAGCAAACCGGGCACTGAAGCTTTCTTT. The encoded protein is CASKPGTEAFF. This chain connects TRBV2 to TRBJ1-1; D gene uncertain. Germline CDR1 SNHLY, CDR2 FYNNEI. Deletions cut 7 bases from V and 4 bases from J, with 7 bases between. This CDR3 has 11 amino acids.